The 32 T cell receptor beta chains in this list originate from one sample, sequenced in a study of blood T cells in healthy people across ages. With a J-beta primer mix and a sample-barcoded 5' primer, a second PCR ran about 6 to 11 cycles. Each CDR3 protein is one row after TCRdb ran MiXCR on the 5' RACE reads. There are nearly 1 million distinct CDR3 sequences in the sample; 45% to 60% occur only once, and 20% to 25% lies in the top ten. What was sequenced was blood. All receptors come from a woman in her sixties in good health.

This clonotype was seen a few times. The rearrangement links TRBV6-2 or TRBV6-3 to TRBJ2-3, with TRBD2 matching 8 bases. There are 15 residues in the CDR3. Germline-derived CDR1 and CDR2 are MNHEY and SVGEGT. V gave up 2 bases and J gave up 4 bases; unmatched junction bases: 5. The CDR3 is CASSYRGTRADTQYF. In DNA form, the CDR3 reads TGTGCCAGCAGTTACCGCGGGACTAGAGCAGATACGCAGTATTTT.

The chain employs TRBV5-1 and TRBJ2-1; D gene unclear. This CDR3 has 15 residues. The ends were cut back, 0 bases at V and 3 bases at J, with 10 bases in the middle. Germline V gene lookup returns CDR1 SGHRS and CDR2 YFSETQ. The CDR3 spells CASSLVVRGYNEQFF. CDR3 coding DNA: TGCGCCAGCAGCTTGGTAGTACGTGGCTACAATGAGCAGTTCTTC.

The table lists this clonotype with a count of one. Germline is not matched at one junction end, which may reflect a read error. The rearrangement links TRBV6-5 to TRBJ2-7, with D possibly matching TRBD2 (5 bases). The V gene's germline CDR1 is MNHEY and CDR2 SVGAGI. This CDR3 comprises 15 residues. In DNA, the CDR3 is TGTGCCAACAGTGGATCCCGGGGATCAACCTACGAGCAGTACTTC. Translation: CANSGSRGSTYEQYF.

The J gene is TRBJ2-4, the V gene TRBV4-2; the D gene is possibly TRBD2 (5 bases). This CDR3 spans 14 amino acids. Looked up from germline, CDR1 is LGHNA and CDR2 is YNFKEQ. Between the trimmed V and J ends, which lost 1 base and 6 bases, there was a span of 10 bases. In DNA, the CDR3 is TGTGCCAGCAGCCAAGCCTCTGCGGGAAACATTCAGTACTTC. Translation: CASSQASAGNIQYF.

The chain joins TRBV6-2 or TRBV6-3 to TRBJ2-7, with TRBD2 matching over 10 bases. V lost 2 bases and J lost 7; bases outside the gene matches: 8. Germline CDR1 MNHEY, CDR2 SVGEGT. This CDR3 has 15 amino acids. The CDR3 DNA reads TGTGCCAGCAGTTACCCGCTAGCGGGGGTTTGGGAGCAGTACTTC. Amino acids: CASSYPLAGVWEQYF.

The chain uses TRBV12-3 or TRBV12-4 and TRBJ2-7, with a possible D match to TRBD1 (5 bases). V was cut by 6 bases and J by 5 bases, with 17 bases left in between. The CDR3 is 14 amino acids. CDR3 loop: CASRPQGLLNEQYF. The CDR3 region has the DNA TGTGCCAGCAGACCCCAGGGTCTTCTCAACGAGCAGTACTTC.

This CDR3 is CSARPKDLSLSANVLTF. The CDR3 DNA reads TGCAGTGCTAGACCTAAGGACCTTTCCCTCTCGGCCAACGTCCTGACTTTC. The chain carries TRBV20-1 and TRBJ2-6, with D hard to call. Trimming took off 2 bases at V and 6 bases at J, with 20 bases between the two ends. This CDR3 spans 17 amino acids. CDR1 is DFQATT, CDR2 SNEGSKA, per germline (reference sequence).

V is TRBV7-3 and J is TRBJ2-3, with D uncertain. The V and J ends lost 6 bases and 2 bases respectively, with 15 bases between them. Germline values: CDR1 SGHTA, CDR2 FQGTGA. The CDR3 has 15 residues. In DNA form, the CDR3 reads TGTGCCAGCAGTGCCGTGGTACTAACCACAGATACGCAGTATTTT. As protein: CASSAVVLTTDTQYF.

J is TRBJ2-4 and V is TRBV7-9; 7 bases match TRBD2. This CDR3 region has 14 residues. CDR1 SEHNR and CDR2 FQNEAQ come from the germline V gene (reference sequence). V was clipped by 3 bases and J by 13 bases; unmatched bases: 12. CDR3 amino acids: CASSLVRDLREQYF. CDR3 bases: TGTGCCAGCAGCTTGGTCAGGGACTTGCGGGAGCAGTACTTC.

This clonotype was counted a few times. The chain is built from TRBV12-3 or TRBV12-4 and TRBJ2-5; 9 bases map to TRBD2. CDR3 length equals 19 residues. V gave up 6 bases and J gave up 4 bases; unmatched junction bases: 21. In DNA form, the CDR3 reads TGTGCCAGCAGACCGGGGCTAGCGGGATTTTTTCTCGGCAGAGAGACCCAGTACTTC. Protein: CASRPGLAGFFLGRETQYF.

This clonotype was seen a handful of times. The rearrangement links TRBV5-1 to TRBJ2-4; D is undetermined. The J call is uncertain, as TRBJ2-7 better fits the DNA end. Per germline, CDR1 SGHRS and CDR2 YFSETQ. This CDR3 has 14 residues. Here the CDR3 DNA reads TGCGCCAGCAGCTTGTGGGGTCAGGCCTACGAGCAGTACTTC. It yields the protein CASSLWGQAYEQYF.

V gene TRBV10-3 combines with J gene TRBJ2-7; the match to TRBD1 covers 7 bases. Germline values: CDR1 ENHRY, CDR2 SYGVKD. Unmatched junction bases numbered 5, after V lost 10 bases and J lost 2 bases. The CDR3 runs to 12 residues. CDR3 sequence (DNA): TGTGCCACGGGACAGAGCGCCTACGAGCAGTACTTC. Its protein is CATGQSAYEQYF.

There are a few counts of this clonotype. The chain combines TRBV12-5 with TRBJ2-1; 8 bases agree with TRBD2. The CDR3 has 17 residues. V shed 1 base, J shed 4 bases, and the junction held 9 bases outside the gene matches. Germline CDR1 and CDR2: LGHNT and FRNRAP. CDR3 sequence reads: CASGLAPRAGVYNEQFF. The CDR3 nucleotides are TGTGCTAGTGGTTTGGCCCCTCGAGCGGGAGTTTACAATGAGCAGTTCTTC.

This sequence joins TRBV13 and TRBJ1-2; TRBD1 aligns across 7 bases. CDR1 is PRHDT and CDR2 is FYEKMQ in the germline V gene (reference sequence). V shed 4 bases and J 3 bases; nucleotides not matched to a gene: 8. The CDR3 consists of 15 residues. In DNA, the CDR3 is TGTGCCAGCAGCTCCATGGGGACAGTATACTATGGCTACACCTTC. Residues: CASSSMGTVYYGYTF.

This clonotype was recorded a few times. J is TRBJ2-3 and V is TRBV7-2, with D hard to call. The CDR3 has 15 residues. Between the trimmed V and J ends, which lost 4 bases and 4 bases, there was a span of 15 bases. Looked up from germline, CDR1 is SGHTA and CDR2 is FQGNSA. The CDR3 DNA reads TGTGCCAGCAGCTGGAAGCCGGGTCCCGCAGATACGCAGTATTTT. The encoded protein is CASSWKPGPADTQYF.

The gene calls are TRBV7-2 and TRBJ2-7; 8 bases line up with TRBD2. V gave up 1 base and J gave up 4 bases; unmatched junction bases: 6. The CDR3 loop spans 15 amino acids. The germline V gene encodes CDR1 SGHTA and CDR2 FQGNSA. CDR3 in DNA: TGTGCCAGCAGCTTAGATGGCGGGGGGAATTACGAGCAGTACTTC. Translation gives CASSLDGGGNYEQYF.

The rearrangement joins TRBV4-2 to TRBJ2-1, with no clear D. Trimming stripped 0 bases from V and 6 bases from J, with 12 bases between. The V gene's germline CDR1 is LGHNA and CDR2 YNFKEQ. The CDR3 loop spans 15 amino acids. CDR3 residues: CASSQEGFLGNEQFF. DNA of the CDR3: TGTGCCAGCAGCCAAGAAGGCTTCTTAGGCAATGAGCAGTTCTTC.

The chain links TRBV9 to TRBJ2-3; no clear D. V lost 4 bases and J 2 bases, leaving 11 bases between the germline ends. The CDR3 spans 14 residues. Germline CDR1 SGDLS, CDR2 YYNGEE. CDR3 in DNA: TGTGCCAGCAGCCCGAACCTGGCCACAGATACGCAGTATTTT. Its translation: CASSPNLATDTQYF.

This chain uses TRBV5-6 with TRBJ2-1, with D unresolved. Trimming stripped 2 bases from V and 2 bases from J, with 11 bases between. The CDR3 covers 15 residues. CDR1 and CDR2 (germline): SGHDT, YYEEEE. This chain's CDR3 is CASSFTLGPYNEQFF. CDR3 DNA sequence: TGTGCCAGCAGCTTCACCTTAGGGCCCTACAATGAGCAGTTCTTC.

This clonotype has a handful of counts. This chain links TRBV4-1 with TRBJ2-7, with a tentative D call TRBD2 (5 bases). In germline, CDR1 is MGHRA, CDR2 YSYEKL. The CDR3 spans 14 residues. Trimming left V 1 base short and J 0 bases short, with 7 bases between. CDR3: CASSQGESSYEQYF. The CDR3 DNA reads TGCGCCAGCAGCCAAGGGGAGAGCTCCTACGAGCAGTACTTC.

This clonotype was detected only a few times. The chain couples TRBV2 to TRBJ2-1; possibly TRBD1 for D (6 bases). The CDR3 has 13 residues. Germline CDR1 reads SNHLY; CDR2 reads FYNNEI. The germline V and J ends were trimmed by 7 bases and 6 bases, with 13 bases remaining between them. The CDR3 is CASNLQGANEQFF. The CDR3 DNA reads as TGTGCCAGCAACTTACAGGGTGCCAATGAGCAGTTCTTC.

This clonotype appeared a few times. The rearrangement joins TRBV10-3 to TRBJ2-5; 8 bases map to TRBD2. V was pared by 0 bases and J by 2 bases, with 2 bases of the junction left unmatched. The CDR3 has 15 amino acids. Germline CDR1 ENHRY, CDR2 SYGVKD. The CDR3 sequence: CAISESGTSQETQYF. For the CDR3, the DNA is TGTGCCATCAGTGAGTCCGGGACTAGTCAAGAGACCCAGTACTTC.

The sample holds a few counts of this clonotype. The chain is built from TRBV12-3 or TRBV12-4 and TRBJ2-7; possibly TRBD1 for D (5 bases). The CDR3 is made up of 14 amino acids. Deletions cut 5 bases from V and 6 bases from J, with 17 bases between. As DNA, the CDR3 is TGTGCCAGCAGTCCCGCAGGGCGGTCTCTCGAGCAGTACTTC. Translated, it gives CASSPAGRSLEQYF.

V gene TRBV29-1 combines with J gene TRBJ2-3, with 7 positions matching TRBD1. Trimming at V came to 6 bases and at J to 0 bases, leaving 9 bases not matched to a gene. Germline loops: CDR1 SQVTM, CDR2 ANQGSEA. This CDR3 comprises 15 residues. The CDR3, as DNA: TGCAGCGTCGCCGGACAGGCCTCTAGCACAGATACGCAGTATTTT. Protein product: CSVAGQASSTDTQYF.

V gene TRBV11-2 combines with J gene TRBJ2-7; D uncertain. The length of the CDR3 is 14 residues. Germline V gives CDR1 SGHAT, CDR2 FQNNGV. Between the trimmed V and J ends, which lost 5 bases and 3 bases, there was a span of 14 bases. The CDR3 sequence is CASSVAPGDYEQYF. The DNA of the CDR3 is TGTGCCAGCAGCGTAGCCCCAGGTGACTACGAGCAGTACTTC.

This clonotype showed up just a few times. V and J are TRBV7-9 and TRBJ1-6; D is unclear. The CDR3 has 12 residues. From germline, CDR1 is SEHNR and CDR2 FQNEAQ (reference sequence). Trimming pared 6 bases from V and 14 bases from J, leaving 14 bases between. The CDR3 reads CASSPTGGTLHF. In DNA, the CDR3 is TGTGCCAGCAGTCCGACTGGAGGGACCCTCCACTTT.

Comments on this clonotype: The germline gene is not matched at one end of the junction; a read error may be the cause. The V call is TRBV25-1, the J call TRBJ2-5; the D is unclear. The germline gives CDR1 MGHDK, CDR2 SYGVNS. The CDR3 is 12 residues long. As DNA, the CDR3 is TGTACCAGCAGGAACGGTCAGGAGACCCAGTACTTC. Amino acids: CTSRNGQETQYF.

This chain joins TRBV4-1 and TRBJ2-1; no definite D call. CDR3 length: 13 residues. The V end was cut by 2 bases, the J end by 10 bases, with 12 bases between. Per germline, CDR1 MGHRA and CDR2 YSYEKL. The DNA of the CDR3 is TGCGCCAGCAGCCAATCTGCCCATTACGAGCAGTTCTTC. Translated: CASSQSAHYEQFF.

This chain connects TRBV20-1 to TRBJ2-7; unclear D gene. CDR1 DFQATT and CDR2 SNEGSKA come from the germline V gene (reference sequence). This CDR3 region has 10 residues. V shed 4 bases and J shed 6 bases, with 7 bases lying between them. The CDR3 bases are TGCAGTGCTACCCCTCCCGAGCAGTACTTC. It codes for CSATPPEQYF.

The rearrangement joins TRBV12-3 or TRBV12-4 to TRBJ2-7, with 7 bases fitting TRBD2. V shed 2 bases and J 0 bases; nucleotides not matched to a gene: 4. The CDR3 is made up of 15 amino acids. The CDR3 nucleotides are TGTGCCAGCAGTTTACAGCGGGGTTTCTCCTACGAGCAGTACTTC. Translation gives CASSLQRGFSYEQYF.

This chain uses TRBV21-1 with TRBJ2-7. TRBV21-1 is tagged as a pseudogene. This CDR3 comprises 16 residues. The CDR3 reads CASSKVPFSGDYEQYF. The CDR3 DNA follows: TGTGCCAGCAGCAAAGTCCCTTTTAGTGGGGACTACGAGCAGTACTTC.

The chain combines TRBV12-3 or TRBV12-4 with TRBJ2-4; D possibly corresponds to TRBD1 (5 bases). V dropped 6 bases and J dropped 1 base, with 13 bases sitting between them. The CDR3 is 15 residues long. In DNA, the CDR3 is TGTGCCAGCAGAGCCCAGGGCCAGGCCAAAAACATTCAGTACTTC. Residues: CASRAQGQAKNIQYF.